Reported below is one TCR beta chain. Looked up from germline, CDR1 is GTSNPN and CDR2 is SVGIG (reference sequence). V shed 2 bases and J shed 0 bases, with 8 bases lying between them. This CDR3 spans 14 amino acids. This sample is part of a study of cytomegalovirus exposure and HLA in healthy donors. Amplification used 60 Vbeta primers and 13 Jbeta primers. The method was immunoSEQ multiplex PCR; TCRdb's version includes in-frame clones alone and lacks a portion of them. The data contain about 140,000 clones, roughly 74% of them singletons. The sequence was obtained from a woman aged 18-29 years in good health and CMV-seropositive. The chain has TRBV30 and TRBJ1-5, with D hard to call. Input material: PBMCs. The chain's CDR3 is CAWSRLNSNQPQHF. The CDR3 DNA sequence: TGTGCCTGGAGTCGACTGAATAGCAATCAGCCCCAGCATTTT.